The TCR beta chain under discussion was sequenced for a study of blood T cell repertoires in COVID-19. Background on the study: Samples of COVID-19 (acute and convalescent) were obtained from the United States, Italy and Spain.

Those enrolled in Seattle joined during active infection and were followed longitudinally afterward. With 5 bases clipped from V and 5 bases from J, the junction kept 9 bases outside the gene matches. Per germline, CDR1 MNHEY and CDR2 SVGAGI. The CDR3 covers 15 residues. Original processing notes: Estimated nucleated cell counts came from reference gene primer amplification. Data came from immunoSEQ multiplex PCR; TCRdb stores just in-frame clones and leaves some out. The V and J calls and clone size are taken from that table; D and trimming were inferred from the DNA. The sample shows approximately 210,000 clones, about 82% of them seen only once.

Specimen: peripheral blood. The clonotype was recovered from a man aged 55 to 70 with COVID-19, enrolled during active disease. The chain links TRBV6-5 to TRBJ2-5; 9 bases agree with TRBD1. The CDR3 DNA reads TGTGCCAGCAGTAGTGGGGACAGGGTGGTGGAGACCCAGTACTTC. Residues: CASSSGDRVVETQYF.